One TCR beta chain is described in this entry. Its specificity is unknown. This sample is part of a study of T-cell memory formation after mild COVID-19. Study context: Among the donors, TCR clusters were largely specific to each donor.

The CDR3 is 14 amino acids. Germline V lookup: CDR1 SGHRS, CDR2 YFSETQ. V was cut by 4 bases and J by 9 bases, with 19 bases left in between. Study outcomes and limitations: Clones from the second wave (peaking day 37) had unconfirmed SARS-CoV-2 specificity. Clones that got smaller from day 15 to 85 had even CD4/CD8, while clones growing later tipped toward CD4+.

After 5'RACE with constant-segment primers, TCR alpha and TCR beta cDNA libraries carrying sample barcodes and UMIs were obtained. TCRdb fed the 5' RACE reads into MiXCR, producing one record per CDR3 protein. The sample has hundreds of thousands of distinct CDR3 sequences; roughly 15% are singletons. The chain recombines TRBV5-1 with TRBJ1-2, with D possibly TRBD1 on 5 matching bases. The receptor's source is a man younger than 35 who had mild COVID-19 (a few samples of this study predate the infection). Cell type and time point are not known. Source material: PBMCs or a T cell subset sorted from them (not recorded which). The CDR3: CASSSSGTLGSYTF. The CDR3 nucleotides are TGCGCCAGCAGCAGTTCCGGGACCCTAGGGAGCTACACCTTC.